A single sample gave rise to the 13 T cell receptor beta chains below, sequenced in a study of blood T cell repertoires in COVID-19. The protocol was immunoSEQ multiplex PCR, while the TCRdb copy is restricted to in-frame clones and leaves out a portion. Of 200,000 to 300,000 clones listed, 65% to 90% were seen once; the top ten hold approximately 5.1%. The sequenced sample consisted of peripheral blood. The receptors were sampled from a man aged 50 to 60 with COVID-19, enrolled during active disease.

V usage is TRBV6-2 or TRBV6-3 and J usage is TRBJ1-1, with TRBD1 as a possible D gene (5 bases). The V gene's germline CDR1 is MNHEY and CDR2 SVGEGT. Trimming pared 0 bases from V and 4 bases from J, leaving 18 bases between. The CDR3 sequence is 17 residues long. CDR3 sequence reads: CASSYSSARGRLTEAFF. DNA for the CDR3: TGTGCCAGCAGTTACTCGAGCGCGCGGGGGAGGCTCACTGAAGCTTTCTTT.

The rearrangement joins TRBV11-1 to TRBJ1-2; D may be TRBD1 (6 bases). CDR1 is SGHAT and CDR2 is FQDESV in the germline V gene (reference sequence). The CDR3 is 11 amino acids. V was cut by 4 bases and J by 8 bases, with 8 bases left in between. The CDR3 loop reads CASSSRGGYTF. CDR3 bases: TGTGCCAGCAGCTCCAGGGGCGGCTACACCTTC.

V gene TRBV5-4 combines with J gene TRBJ1-4; 11 nucleotides agree with TRBD1. The V and J ends lost 0 bases and 5 bases, in that order; junction bases with no gene match: 0. The CDR3 spans 15 residues. Germline V gives CDR1 SGHNT, CDR2 YYREEE (reference sequence). This CDR3 reads CASSLGTGGNEKLFF. CDR3 DNA sequence: TGTGCCAGCAGCTTGGGGACAGGGGGCAATGAAAAACTGTTTTTT.

The V and J genes are TRBV4-1 and TRBJ1-4; D may be TRBD1 (6 bases). CDR3 size: 15 residues. V lost 0 bases, J lost 2 bases, and 7 bases lay in between. Germline V gene data show CDR1 as MGHRA and CDR2 as YSYEKL. The CDR3 sequence: CASSQEGHTNEKLFF. In DNA, the CDR3 is TGCGCCAGCAGCCAAGAGGGACATACTAATGAAAAACTGTTTTTT.

The chain combines TRBV3-1 (or the pseudogene TRBV3-2) with TRBJ2-3, with D possibly being TRBD1 (7 bases). V was clipped by 4 bases and J by 5 bases, with 16 bases between them. Per germline, CDR1 LGHDT and CDR2 YNNKEL (reference sequence). This CDR3 contains 15 residues. The CDR3 DNA sequence: TGTGCCAGCAGCCTAAGGGCAGGGGGAGGAGATACGCAGTATTTT. Residues: CASSLRAGGGDTQYF.

This clone was recorded a few times. The chain carries TRBV27 and TRBJ1-2; D not resolved. Germline V lookup: CDR1 MNHEY, CDR2 SMNVEV (reference sequence). V was clipped by 3 bases and J by 9 bases, with 14 bases between them. This CDR3 region has 13 residues. CDR3 sequence: CASSLPGMVSYTF. The CDR3 coding sequence is TGTGCCAGCAGTTTGCCCGGGATGGTAAGCTACACCTTC.

To note about this clone: This could be a read error, since a much larger clone is one nucleotide away. This sequence joins TRBV11-2 and TRBJ2-7, with unresolved D. The CDR3 contains 11 residues. Trimming took off 5 bases at V and 1 base at J, with 3 bases between the two ends. CDR1 SGHAT and CDR2 FQNNGV come from the germline V gene. The CDR3 DNA follows: TGTGCCAGCAGCCGTTCCTACGAGCAGTACTTC. Translated, it gives CASSRSYEQYF.

V gene TRBV3-1 (or the pseudogene TRBV3-2) combines with J gene TRBJ2-2, with 12 bases identical to TRBD2. From germline, CDR1 is LGHDT and CDR2 YNNKEL (reference sequence). With 5 bases clipped from V and 7 bases from J, the junction kept 8 bases outside the gene matches. This CDR3 region has 16 residues. The CDR3 loop is CASSYGLAGRVGELFF. The CDR3 DNA reads TGTGCCAGCAGCTACGGACTAGCGGGGCGGGTCGGGGAGCTGTTTTTT.

V usage is TRBV9 and J usage is TRBJ2-1; tentative D call: TRBD2 (6 bases). This CDR3 has 16 residues. Germline assignment: CDR1 SGDLS and CDR2 YYNGEE. The V gene lost 0 bases and the J gene lost 5 bases, with 15 bases spanning the gap. Here the CDR3 DNA reads TGTGCCAGCAGCGTAGCCAGGAGGGGACGAAACAATGAGCAGTTCTTC. This gives the protein CASSVARRGRNNEQFF.

The chain has TRBV24-1 and TRBJ1-2; D is ambiguous. CDR3 length equals 13 residues. CDR1 is KGHDR and CDR2 is SFDVKD in the germline V gene. V dropped 4 bases and J dropped 8 bases, with 13 bases sitting between them. CDR3 loop: CATSDTQAGGYTF. CDR3 nucleotides: TGTGCCACCAGTGACACTCAGGCTGGCGGCTACACCTTC.

The rearrangement uses TRBV27 and TRBJ1-3; 7 bases agree with TRBD1. Per germline, CDR1 MNHEY and CDR2 SMNVEV (reference sequence). Losses at the gene ends were 5 bases for V and 0 bases for J; bases not matched to a gene: 10. The CDR3 loop spans 17 amino acids. The CDR3 sequence is CASSGQQGTGSGNTIYF. The DNA for the CDR3 is TGTGCCAGCAGTGGCCAACAGGGGACCGGCTCTGGAAACACCATATATTTT.

This clone was found a few times. V gene TRBV5-1 combines with J gene TRBJ1-2, with unresolved D. V was shortened by 0 bases and J by 2 bases, with 8 bases between the two germline ends. Germline CDR1 SGHRS, CDR2 YFSETQ. CDR3 length: 14 amino acids. The CDR3 DNA sequence: TGCGCCAGCAGCTTGGCGTCCGAGAACTATGGCTACACCTTC. As protein: CASSLASENYGYTF.

The genes are TRBV3-1 (or the pseudogene TRBV3-2) and TRBJ1-2; 10 bases are shared with TRBD1. This CDR3 contains 14 residues. With V trimmed by 5 bases and J by 8 bases, 8 bases remained unmatched. Germline CDR1 is LGHDT and CDR2 is YNNKEL (reference sequence). CDR3 DNA sequence: TGTGCCAGCAGCTTCCTGACAGGGGGCCAGGGCTACACCTTC. Protein: CASSFLTGGQGYTF.